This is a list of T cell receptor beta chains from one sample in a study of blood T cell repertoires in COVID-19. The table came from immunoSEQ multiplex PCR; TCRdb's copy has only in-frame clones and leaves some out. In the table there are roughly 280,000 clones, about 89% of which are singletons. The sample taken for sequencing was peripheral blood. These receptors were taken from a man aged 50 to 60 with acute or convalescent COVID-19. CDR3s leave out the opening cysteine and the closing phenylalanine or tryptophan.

CDR3aa: ASNPSSRTTKAF; v_gene: TRBV3-1/TRBV3-2
CDR3aa: ASSSRISSGGYNEQF; v_gene: TRBV4-1
CDR3aa: ASSAPGQTYEQY; v_gene: TRBV25-1
CDR3aa: ASSPGTGGGSFFPDTQY; v_gene: TRBV5-6
CDR3aa: ASSEAVGDFNYPDTQY; v_gene: TRBV6-1
CDR3aa: ASTIPGELF; v_gene: TRBV7-8
CDR3aa: ASTFRTGTAEAF; v_gene: TRBV25-1
CDR3aa: ASSLSGGRAGEKLF; v_gene: TRBV9
CDR3aa: ASSPGTIPGDTQY; v_gene: TRBV14
CDR3aa: ASSLASGLRDTEAF; v_gene: TRBV13
CDR3aa: ASSSQQGGEQY; v_gene: TRBV13
CDR3aa: ASSEGRRLNTEAF; v_gene: TRBV13
CDR3aa: ASSIGGGYSNQPQH; v_gene: TRBV19
CDR3aa: ASSLATGSYEQY; v_gene: TRBV7-9
CDR3aa: ASSTGGGAATEAF; v_gene: TRBV9
CDR3aa: ASSVVPENTEAF; v_gene: TRBV9
CDR3aa: ASSYSGTDTQY; v_gene: TRBV6-5
CDR3aa: ASSRGTGDNYGYT; v_gene: TRBV2
CDR3aa: ASSETRTGGLGYT; v_gene: TRBV25-1
CDR3aa: SPSGADTQY; v_gene: TRBV20-1
CDR3aa: ASSIGPANTGELF; v_gene: TRBV19
CDR3aa: ASSQVTQQETQY; v_gene: TRBV5-1
CDR3aa: ASSAGQGYEQF; v_gene: TRBV7-8
CDR3aa: ASSFGQNQPQH; v_gene: TRBV7-3
CDR3aa: ASSFGGGAGGELF; v_gene: TRBV5-1
CDR3aa: ASSIGSGFRNQPQH; v_gene: TRBV19
CDR3aa: AWTRTSEGETQY; v_gene: TRBV30
CDR3aa: AWSVQYQPQH; v_gene: TRBV30
CDR3aa: ASSVRETQY; v_gene: TRBV2
CDR3aa: ASSPGQGNNYGYT; v_gene: TRBV18
CDR3aa: ASSSSGSTDTQY; v_gene: TRBV5-1
CDR3aa: ASSQASGAGEKLF; v_gene: TRBV3-1/TRBV3-2
CDR3aa: ASSLARGGSPTDQPQH; v_gene: TRBV7-8
CDR3aa: ASSSREVTGELF; v_gene: TRBV19
CDR3aa: ASSLTEPDTQY; v_gene: TRBV18
CDR3aa: ASSPPSGSGYT; v_gene: TRBV12-3/TRBV12-4
CDR3aa: ASSARVAGGSFKETQY; v_gene: TRBV19
CDR3aa: ASSPGQGTEAF; v_gene: TRBV7-9
CDR3aa: ASHEGSGANVLT; v_gene: TRBV19
CDR3aa: ASSPGGLAGGRWETQY; v_gene: TRBV3-1/TRBV3-2
CDR3aa: ASSYPAGQDTEAF; v_gene: TRBV6-2/TRBV6-3
CDR3aa: ASSPPTGATDTQY; v_gene: TRBV7-9
CDR3aa: ASSLFAREGTEAF; v_gene: TRBV5-1
CDR3aa: ASSVDLRGHAGLETQY; v_gene: TRBV9
CDR3aa: APAEAGVTGELF; v_gene: TRBV7-9
CDR3aa: ASSGTGERDTQY; v_gene: TRBV11-3
CDR3aa: ASSLEHRGLYNEQF; v_gene: TRBV11-2
CDR3aa: ATSRPGTGKIGELF; v_gene: TRBV15
CDR3aa: ASSGTGVTTGELF; v_gene: TRBV19
CDR3aa: ASSLSGGAGETQY; v_gene: TRBV11-2
CDR3aa: ASSKRQGTDTQY; v_gene: TRBV6-6
CDR3aa: ASSHDRTLTDTQY; v_gene: TRBV6-5
CDR3aa: ASSLPFGNSPLH; v_gene: TRBV3-1/TRBV3-2